The 5 T cell receptor beta chains listed next were all sequenced from one sample in a study of graft-versus-host responses after intestinal transplantation. Clones were read by immunoSEQ multiplex PCR, and TCRdb kept only the in-frame ones, dropping some. This sample carries about 4,800 clones, more than 20% of them seen once, and the ten largest clones take 2.5% to 3.5%. This specimen consisted of alloreactive CD4+ T cells from a mixed lymphocyte reaction culture, obtained before transplantation. Noted subset: CFSE-low proliferating T cells sorted from approximately 6-day pre-transplant mixed lymphocyte reaction (GvH or HvG direction). The receptor set was obtained from a human patient who was an organ donor for intestinal transplantation.

By sample fraction, this clone is medium-sized (0.01 to 0.1%). This chain uses TRBV29-1 with TRBJ1-1; D is unclear. CDR3 length equals 12 residues. Trimming shortened V by 7 bases and J by 3 bases, and 12 bases separated the two germline ends. CDR1 and CDR2 (germline): SQVTM, ANQGSEA. The CDR3: CSAGSSHTEAFF. The CDR3, as DNA: TGCAGCGCCGGGAGTAGCCACACTGAAGCTTTCTTT.

Within the sample, this clone is medium-sized. The chain uses TRBV7-3 and TRBJ2-1, with D perhaps TRBD1 (9 bases). The CDR3 consists of 16 residues. The V gene lost 4 bases and the J gene lost 7 bases, with 20 bases spanning the gap. Germline V gives CDR1 SGHTA, CDR2 FQGTGA. The CDR3 nucleotides are TGTGCCAGCAGCTCGGGGGGGACAGGGAGAAGGAATGAGCAGTTCTTC. Translated: CASSSGGTGRRNEQFF. Using reference TRBV7-3 and TRBJ2-1 for the parts outside the CDR3, the full variable domain is GAGVSQTPSNKVTEKGKYVELRCDPISGHTALYWYRQSLGQGPEFLIYFQGTGAADDSGLPNDRFFAVRPEGSVSTLKIQRTERGDSAVYLCASSSGGTGRRNEQFFGPGTRLTVL.

This clone has just a few counts. The chain carries TRBV7-4 and TRBJ2-3, with TRBD2 matching 7 bases. Per the germline V gene, CDR1 is SGHVT and CDR2 is SQSDAQ. The V segment lost 4 bases and the J segment 2 bases; nucleotides outside the gene matches: 18. The length of the CDR3 is 19 residues. The CDR3 protein is CASSSDYTSLAGDTDTQYF. Here the CDR3 DNA reads TGTGCCAGCAGCTCAGACTATACCTCGCTGGCGGGAGACACAGATACGCAGTATTTT.

In its sample, this clone ranks as medium-sized. The chain couples TRBV5-1 to TRBJ1-2, with D perhaps matching TRBD1 (6 bases). V gave up 4 bases and J gave up 4 bases, with 17 bases separating them. This CDR3 is 15 amino acids long. Germline V gene lookup returns CDR1 SGHRS and CDR2 YFSETQ. This chain's CDR3 is CASSGGLGEIYGYTF. The CDR3 coding sequence is TGCGCCAGCAGCGGGGGCCTAGGGGAGATCTATGGCTACACCTTC.

This clone was picked up a small number of times. The chain recombines TRBV5-1 with TRBJ2-3; 10 bases match TRBD2. The V and J ends lost 0 bases and 0 bases, in that order; junction bases with no gene match: 7. CDR1 SGHRS and CDR2 YFSETQ come from the germline V gene. The CDR3 is 18 amino acids. The CDR3 DNA reads TGCGCCAGCAGCTTGGCACTAGCGGGGCCCTCTAGCACAGATACGCAGTATTTT. Translating it yields CASSLALAGPSSTDTQYF.